Presented here are 21 T cell receptor beta chains from one specimen sequenced in a study of cytomegalovirus exposure and HLA in healthy donors. The study ran its PCR with 60 Vbeta and 13 Jbeta primers. Profiling relied on immunoSEQ multiplex PCR, and the TCRdb table lists in-frame clones only, not all of them. This table holds about 200,000 clones, 79% found once. Sequencing was carried out using PBMCs. The receptors originated from a girl between 5 and 17 years old in good health and CMV-seropositive.

This clone was seen only a few times. This chain connects TRBV6-1 to TRBJ1-5, with 9 bases that match TRBD1. CDR1 and CDR2 from the germline V gene are MNHNS and SASEGT. This CDR3 spans 18 amino acids. V shed 1 base, J shed 0 bases, and the junction held 7 bases outside the gene matches. CDR3 residues: CASSEGTGAMYSNQPQHF. The CDR3 DNA follows: TGTGCCAGCAGTGAAGGGACAGGGGCGATGTATAGCAATCAGCCCCAGCATTTT.

Worth noting for this clone: Within the sample, other DNA sequences also encode this same CDR3. V gene TRBV5-1 combines with J gene TRBJ1-1; the match to TRBD1 covers 8 bases. The CDR3 totals 14 residues. In germline, CDR1 is SGHRS, CDR2 YFSETQ. J gave up 3 bases and V 0 bases, and 1 base lay outside the gene matches. CDR3 amino acids: CASSLGQGHTEAFF. The CDR3 DNA is TGCGCCAGCAGCTTGGGACAGGGGCACACTGAAGCTTTCTTT.

There are a few counts of this clone. The J gene is TRBJ1-5, the V gene TRBV30; D is unresolved. Between the trimmed V and J ends, which lost 5 bases and 2 bases, there was a span of 10 bases. The CDR3 is made up of 13 amino acids. CDR1 GTSNPN and CDR2 SVGIG come from the germline V gene (reference sequence). The CDR3 loop reads CAWSPTGNQPQHF. CDR3 DNA sequence: TGTGCCTGGTCCCCCACTGGCAATCAGCCCCAGCATTTT. Full variable domain (missing parts from reference TRBV30 and TRBJ1-5): SQTIHQWPATLVQPVGSPLSLECTVEGTSNPNLYWYRQAAGRGLQLLFYSVGIGQISSEVPQNLSASRPQDRQFILSSKKLLLSDSGFYLCAWSPTGNQPQHFGDGTRLSIL.

The gene calls are TRBV7-2 and TRBJ2-5; a weak D match, TRBD2 (7 bases). V lost 0 bases, J lost 5 bases, and 19 bases lay in between. The CDR3 length is 17 residues. Germline V gene sequence: CDR1 SGHTA, CDR2 FQGNSA. CDR3 DNA: TGTGCCAGCAGCTTAGCGCTAAATGGGAGGGGGGCGGAGACCCAGTACTTC. Translating it yields CASSLALNGRGAETQYF.

As DNA, the CDR3 is TGTGCCAGTAGTATTTCCGGTCGAGATACGCAGTATTTT. As protein: CASSISGRDTQYF. The chain recombines TRBV19 with TRBJ2-3; D gene unclear. CDR3 length equals 13 residues. Germline CDR1 is LNHDA and CDR2 is SQIVND (reference sequence). Deletions cut 3 bases from V and 5 bases from J, with 9 bases between.

The V gene is TRBV6-6, the J gene TRBJ1-4; D is ambiguous. This CDR3 is built from 14 residues. Trimming left V 6 bases short and J 6 bases short, with 14 bases between. From germline, CDR1 is MNHNY and CDR2 SVGAGI (reference sequence). The CDR3, as DNA: TGTGCCAGCAGCGAACACGGAGGGTATGAAAAACTGTTTTTT. Protein sequence: CASSEHGGYEKLFF.

Of note for this clone: Within the sample, other DNA sequences also encode this same CDR3. The chain recombines TRBV11-2 with TRBJ2-5; D is uncertain. V lost 3 bases and J 3 bases, leaving 2 bases between the germline ends. Germline V gene lookup returns CDR1 SGHAT and CDR2 FQNNGV. There are 11 residues in the CDR3. Here the CDR3 DNA reads TGTGCCAGCAGCTTCGAAGAGACCCAGTACTTC. Amino acid sequence: CASSFEETQYF.

The chain carries TRBV2 and TRBJ1-2; tentatively, D is TRBD1 (6 bases). Per germline, CDR1 SNHLY and CDR2 FYNNEI. CDR3 size: 14 residues. Deletions cut 6 bases from V and 2 bases from J, with 13 bases between. This chain's CDR3 is CASRLVQGNYGYTF. The CDR3 nucleotides are TGTGCCAGCAGATTGGTCCAGGGGAACTATGGCTACACCTTC.

The chain carries TRBV4-1 and TRBJ1-1; D may be TRBD1 (5 bases). The CDR3 length is 13 residues. The germline V gene encodes CDR1 MGHRA and CDR2 YSYEKL. Trimming shortened V by 5 bases and J by 4 bases, and 11 bases separated the two germline ends. The CDR3 DNA sequence: TGCGCCAGCAGCACTCGGGGGGGCACTGAAGCTTTCTTT. This codes for CASSTRGGTEAFF.

This chain connects TRBV19 to TRBJ1-1; D is uncertain. Germline CDR1 and CDR2: LNHDA and SQIVND (reference sequence). This CDR3 is built from 12 residues. V was trimmed by 3 bases and J by 4 bases, leaving 6 bases between them. The CDR3 loop is CASSIGPTEAFF. CDR3 sequence (DNA): TGTGCCAGTAGTATTGGCCCCACTGAAGCTTTCTTT.

The J gene is TRBJ1-5, the V gene TRBV27; D unresolved. Germline V gene sequence: CDR1 MNHEY, CDR2 SMNVEV (reference sequence). The CDR3 length is 14 residues. Trimming stripped 3 bases from V and 4 bases from J, with 10 bases between. CDR3 nucleotide sequence: TGTGCCAGCAGTTTGCTTGGCCTTAATCAGCCCCAGCATTTT. Translated: CASSLLGLNQPQHF.

The rearrangement links TRBV19 to TRBJ2-7; D possibly corresponds to TRBD2 (5 bases). The V gene's germline CDR1 is LNHDA and CDR2 SQIVND (reference sequence). This CDR3 has 15 residues. Between the trimmed V and J ends, which lost 4 bases and 3 bases, there was a span of 16 bases. CDR3 residues: CASSRGRENNYEQYF. Here the CDR3 DNA reads TGTGCCAGTAGTAGAGGGCGAGAGAACAACTACGAGCAGTACTTC. The entire variable domain, with the rest obtained from reference TRBV19 and TRBJ2-7, is as follows: DGGITQSPKYLFRKEGQNVTLSCEQNLNHDAMYWYRQDPGQGLRLIYYSQIVNDFQKGDIAEGYSVSREKKESFPLTVTSAQKNPTAFYLCASSRGRENNYEQYFGPGTRLTVT.

The gene calls are TRBV13 and TRBJ1-1; 7 bases agree with TRBD1. CDR3 length equals 16 residues. The V gene end was trimmed by 1 base and the J gene end by 1 base; junction bases not matched to a gene: 6. Germline CDR1 PRHDT, CDR2 FYEKMQ (reference sequence). The CDR3 DNA sequence: TGTGCCAGCAGCTTAGTCGCCGGGACAGCGAACACTGAAGCTTTCTTT. Amino acids: CASSLVAGTANTEAFF. The variable domain in full, with the rest retrieved from reference TRBV13 and TRBJ1-1, is AAGVIQSPRHLIKEKRETATLKCYPIPRHDTVYWYQQGPGQDPQFLISFYEKMQSDKGSIPDRFSAQQFSDYHSELNMSSLELGDSALYFCASSLVAGTANTEAFFGQGTRLTVV.

V and J are TRBV5-1 and TRBJ1-2, with TRBD1 matching over 12 bases. The germline V gene has CDR1 SGHRS and CDR2 YFSETQ. CDR3 length: 14 amino acids. The trim removed 4 bases at V and 6 bases at J, leaving 4 bases unmatched. For the CDR3, the DNA is TGCGCCAGCAGCAAGGGACAGGGGGCAGATGGCTACACCTTC. Amino acid sequence: CASSKGQGADGYTF.

A few counts support this clone. This chain links TRBV7-9 with TRBJ1-2, with 7 bases that match TRBD1. The germline CDR1 and CDR2 sequences are SEHNR and FQNEAQ (reference sequence). J lost 8 bases, V lost 1 base, and 7 bases had no gene match. This CDR3 contains 14 residues. This chain's CDR3 is CASSLEVTGDGYTF. The CDR3 DNA reads TGTGCCAGCAGCTTAGAGGTCACAGGGGACGGCTACACCTTC.

This chain connects TRBV30 to TRBJ2-3; 11 nucleotides match TRBD2. The V and J ends lost 1 base and 12 bases, in that order; junction bases with no gene match: 6. Germline V lookup: CDR1 GTSNPN, CDR2 SVGIG (reference sequence). This CDR3 spans 13 amino acids. CDR3 region: CAWSGTSGGVQYF. The DNA for the CDR3 is TGTGCCTGGAGTGGAACTAGCGGGGGTGTACAGTATTTT.

The chain uses TRBV11-2 and TRBJ2-3, with 8 bases identical to TRBD1. Germline CDR1 is SGHAT and CDR2 is FQNNGV. J lost 0 bases, V lost 1 base, and 3 bases had no gene match. This CDR3 region has 16 residues. CDR3 sequence: CASSLVRTGSTDTQYF. DNA for the CDR3: TGTGCCAGCAGCTTAGTTAGGACAGGGAGCACAGATACGCAGTATTTT.

The chain has TRBV11-3 and TRBJ2-4, with TRBD2 as a possible D gene (6 bases). Germline V gene sequence: CDR1 SGHNT, CDR2 YENEEA. The CDR3 loop spans 17 amino acids. With 4 bases removed from V and 0 bases from J, the gap between germline ends came to 16 bases. DNA for the CDR3: TGTGCCAGCAGCTCTTTTGGGGACTCTCTAGCCAAAAACATTCAGTACTTC. Amino acids: CASSSFGDSLAKNIQYF.

This sequence joins TRBV6-5 and TRBJ1-1; 9 bases are a match to TRBD1. Germline CDR1 and CDR2: MNHEY and SVGAGI. With 7 bases clipped from V and 3 bases from J, the junction kept 6 bases outside the gene matches. The CDR3 is 14 residues long. The CDR3 sequence is CASTRDRDYTEAFF. The DNA for the CDR3 is TGTGCCAGCACCCGGGACAGGGACTACACTGAAGCTTTCTTT.

The gene calls are TRBV7-2 and TRBJ1-4, with 7 nucleotides matching TRBD1. The trim removed 0 bases at V and 7 bases at J, leaving 8 bases unmatched. This CDR3 is built from 16 residues. The germline CDR1 and CDR2 sequences are SGHTA and FQGNSA. CDR3 nucleotide sequence: TGTGCCAGCAGCTTAGCCCAACAGGGGATGGGTGAAAAACTGTTTTTT. It codes for CASSLAQQGMGEKLFF.

The chain employs TRBV27 and TRBJ2-1; 8 bases are a match to TRBD1. Looked up from germline, CDR1 is MNHEY and CDR2 is SMNVEV (reference sequence). The CDR3 totals 15 residues. V was pared by 6 bases and J by 5 bases, with 9 bases of the junction left unmatched. CDR3 sequence: CASSLAGGINNEQFF. CDR3 DNA: TGTGCCAGCAGCCTGGCAGGGGGCATAAACAATGAGCAGTTCTTC.